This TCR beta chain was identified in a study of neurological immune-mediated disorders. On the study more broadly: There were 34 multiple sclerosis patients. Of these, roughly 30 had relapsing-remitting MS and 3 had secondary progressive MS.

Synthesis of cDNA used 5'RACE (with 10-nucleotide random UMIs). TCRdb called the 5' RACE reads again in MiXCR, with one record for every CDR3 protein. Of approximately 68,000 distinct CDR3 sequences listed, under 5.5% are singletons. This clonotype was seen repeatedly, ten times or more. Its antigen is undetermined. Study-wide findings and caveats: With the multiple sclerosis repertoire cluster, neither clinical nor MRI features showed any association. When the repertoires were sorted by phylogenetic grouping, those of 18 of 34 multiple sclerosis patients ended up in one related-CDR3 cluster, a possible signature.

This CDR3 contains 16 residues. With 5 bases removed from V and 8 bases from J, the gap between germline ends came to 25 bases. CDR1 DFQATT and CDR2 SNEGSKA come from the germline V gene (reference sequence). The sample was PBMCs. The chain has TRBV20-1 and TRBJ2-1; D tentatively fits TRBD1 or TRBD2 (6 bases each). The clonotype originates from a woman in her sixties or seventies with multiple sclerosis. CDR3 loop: CSAVGKGGLGGHEQFF. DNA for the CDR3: TGCAGTGCTGTCGGAAAGGGGGGACTCGGGGGACATGAGCAGTTCTTC.